A selection of T cell receptor beta chains follows, all from one sample in a study of blood T cells in healthy people across ages. Each CDR3 protein is one row after TCRdb ran MiXCR on the 5' RACE reads. The data contain fewer than 700,000 distinct CDR3 sequences, 40% to 55% of them singletons. Source material: blood. These receptors were taken from a man at least 80 years old in good health. The CDR3 runs from the conserved cysteine through the conserved F or W. The D gene is left open where the match is weak. Some rows have no size entry. The others give once, few or many, or a class for an expanded clone.

>TRBJ1-2|few|TRBV5-5|NA
CASSLAGGGTFNYGYTF
TGTGCCAGCAGCTTGGCCGGGGGAGGAACCTTTAACTATGGCTACACCTTC
>TRBJ2-7|few|TRBV20-1|NA
CSARATGKGYEQYF
TGCAGTGCTAGGGCTACAGGAAAAGGCTACGAGCAGTACTTC
>TRBJ2-1|many|TRBV18|NA
CASSPPGGQINEQFF
TGTGCCAGCTCACCGCCCGGGGGCCAGATCAATGAGCAGTTCTTC
>TRBJ1-1|NA|TRBV11-2|NA
CASSLTPGSNTEAFF
TGTGCCAGCAGCTTAACCCCGGGATCGAACACTGAAGCTTTCTTT
>TRBJ2-7|many|TRBV20-1|NA
CSAIGHSSDYEQYF
TGCAGTGCTATTGGACACTCTTCAGACTACGAGCAGTACTTC
>TRBJ2-2|NA|TRBV29-1|TRBD2
CNASGSGTGELFF
TGCAACGCAAGCGGGAGCGGCACCGGGGAGCTGTTTTTT
>TRBJ2-3|NA|TRBV7-9|TRBD1
CASSLAGTGTTDTQYF
TGTGCCAGCAGCTTAGCCGGGACAGGGACCACAGATACGCAGTATTTT
>TRBJ2-1|few|TRBV20-1|NA
CSANRANEQFF
TGCAGTGCGAACAGGGCCAATGAGCAGTTCTTC
>TRBJ2-1|NA|TRBV7-2|NA
CASSPAGRRETQFF
TGTGCCAGCAGCCCTGCGGGGAGGCGAGAGACCCAGTTCTTC
>TRBJ2-2|few|TRBV7-2|TRBD2
CASKLAGGVGELFF
TGTGCCAGCAAGCTAGCGGGAGGGGTCGGGGAGCTGTTTTTT
>TRBJ1-2|NA|TRBV5-5|TRBD1
CASSLPGTGKGYTF
TGTGCCAGCAGCTTACCCGGGACAGGGAAAGGCTACACCTTC
>TRBJ2-5|NA|TRBV29-1|NA
CSVLGRGFQETQYF
TGCAGCGTTCTGGGCAGGGGCTTTCAAGAGACCCAGTACTTC
>TRBJ1-6|NA|TRBV4-1|NA
CASSQDWVGTIHF
TGCGCCAGCAGCCAAGATTGGGTCGGGACCATCCACTTT
>TRBJ2-7|few|TRBV29-1|NA
CSVEWGDEQYF
TGCAGCGTTGAATGGGGGGACGAGCAGTACTTC
>TRBJ2-5|NA|TRBV24-1|TRBD2
CATSDPGLAGVQETQYF
TGTGCCACCAGTGACCCTGGACTAGCGGGTGTCCAAGAGACCCAGTACTTC
>TRBJ1-1|NA|TRBV3-1|NA
CASSQPRGFTEAFF
TGTGCCAGCAGCCAACCTCGGGGCTTCACTGAAGCTTTCTTT
>TRBJ1-1|NA|TRBV7-2|TRBD1
CASSITGTGSTEAFF
TGTGCCAGCAGCATCACCGGGACAGGGAGCACTGAAGCTTTCTTT
>TRBJ2-1|NA|TRBV9|TRBD2
CAGSVGTSGREQFF
TGTGCCGGCAGCGTAGGGACTAGCGGTAGGGAGCAGTTCTTC
>TRBJ2-3|once|TRBV7-2|NA
CASSSQPSTDTQYF
TGTGCCAGCAGCTCCCAACCCAGCACAGATACGCAGTATTTT
>TRBJ2-1|NA|TRBV3-1|TRBD2
CATRGDSYNEQFF
TGTGCCACCCGGGGGGACTCCTACAATGAGCAGTTCTTC
>TRBJ1-2|few|TRBV29-1|TRBD1
CSVRTGTGNYGYTF
TGCAGCGTCAGAACCGGGACAGGGAACTATGGCTACACCTTC
>TRBJ2-1|NA|TRBV18|TRBD2
CASPGLAGVGEQFF
TGTGCCAGCCCAGGACTAGCGGGAGTGGGTGAGCAGTTCTTC
>TRBJ2-4|NA|TRBV3-1|NA
CASSPRTAHLAKNIQYF
TGTGCCAGCAGCCCAAGGACAGCGCACTTAGCCAAAAACATTCAGTACTTC
>TRBJ2-5|once|TRBV7-2|TRBD2
CASSLVGGRGQETQYF
TGTGCCAGCAGCTTAGTAGGCGGGAGGGGTCAAGAGACCCAGTACTTC
>TRBJ2-1|few|TRBV20-1|TRBD2
CSARDRLADTMKQFF
TGCAGTGCTAGAGACCGACTAGCGGACACAATGAAGCAGTTCTTC
>TRBJ1-1|NA|TRBV4-2|NA
CASSQAGAGAEAFF
TGTGCCAGCAGTCAAGCGGGGGCGGGAGCTGAAGCTTTCTTT
>TRBJ2-1|NA|TRBV2|NA
CASRFQDNEQFF
TGTGCCAGCAGATTTCAGGACAATGAGCAGTTCTTC
>TRBJ2-3|once|TRBV28|NA
CASSRQQNTDTQYF
TGTGCCAGCAGTAGACAGCAGAACACAGATACGCAGTATTTT
>TRBJ2-4|once|TRBV29-1|NA
CSVGASGMDIQYF
TGCAGCGTTGGCGCGTCGGGGATGGACATTCAGTACTTC
>TRBJ2-4|few|TRBV6-2/TRBV6-3|NA
CASSYAQIIQYF
TGTGCCAGCAGTTACGCTCAAATCATTCAGTACTTC
>TRBJ2-1|NA|TRBV20-1|NA
CSADPGGRYNEQFF
TGCAGCGCCGATCCGGGGGGCCGATACAATGAGCAGTTCTTC
>TRBJ1-6|few|TRBV3-1|TRBD1
CASSETGRSSPLHF
TGTGCCAGCAGCGAGACAGGGCGGAGTTCACCCCTCCACTTT
>TRBJ2-1|many|TRBV7-9|NA
CASSPTGDEQFF
TGTGCCAGCAGCCCGACCGGAGATGAGCAGTTCTTC
>TRBJ2-1|once|TRBV20-1|TRBD2
CSARASSGEYNEQFF
TGCAGTGCTAGAGCATCTAGCGGGGAATACAATGAGCAGTTCTTC
>TRBJ2-7|NA|TRBV21-1|NA
CANKYEQYF
TGTGCCAACAAGTACGAGCAGTACTTC
>TRBJ2-7|NA|TRBV7-2|NA
CASSSLGHSGSAQYF
TGTGCCAGCAGTTCCCTCGGACACTCGGGGTCGGCCCAGTACTTC
>TRBJ2-7|few|TRBV10-3|NA
CARWGESSYEQYF
TGTGCCCGGTGGGGGGAGAGCTCCTACGAGCAGTACTTC
>TRBJ2-1|NA|TRBV7-9|NA
CASSFGDSLYNEQFF
TGTGCCAGCAGCTTCGGGGACTCGCTCTACAATGAGCAGTTCTTC